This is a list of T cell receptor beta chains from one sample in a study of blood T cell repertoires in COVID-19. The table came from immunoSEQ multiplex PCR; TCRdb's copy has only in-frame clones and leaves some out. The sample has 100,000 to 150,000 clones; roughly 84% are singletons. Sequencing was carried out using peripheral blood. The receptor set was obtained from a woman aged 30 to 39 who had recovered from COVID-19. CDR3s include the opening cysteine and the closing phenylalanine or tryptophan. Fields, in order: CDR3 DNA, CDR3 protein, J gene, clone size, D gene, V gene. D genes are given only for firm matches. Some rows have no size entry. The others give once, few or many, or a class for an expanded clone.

CDR3nt: TGTGCCATCAAAAAGGCTAGCGGGGAATTCCTTAACTTC
CDR3aa: CAIKKASGEFLNF
j_gene: TRBJ2-5
abundance: -
d_gene: TRBD2
v_gene: TRBV10-3

CDR3nt: TGTGCCAGCAGTTTAGGGTCGGGAGATGGCTACACCTTC
CDR3aa: CASSLGSGDGYTF
j_gene: TRBJ1-2
abundance: -
d_gene: -
v_gene: TRBV12-3/TRBV12-4

CDR3nt: TGCGCCAGCAGCTTGGGGCAGAAGAACACTGAAGCTTTCTTT
CDR3aa: CASSLGQKNTEAFF
j_gene: TRBJ1-1
abundance: -
d_gene: -
v_gene: TRBV5-1

CDR3nt: TGCGCCAGCAGCTCCTCCCAAGAGACCCAGTACTTC
CDR3aa: CASSSSQETQYF
j_gene: TRBJ2-5
abundance: -
d_gene: -
v_gene: TRBV5-1

CDR3nt: TGTGCCAGCAGTGATCAGGCTAACACTGAAGCTTTCTTT
CDR3aa: CASSDQANTEAFF
j_gene: TRBJ1-1
abundance: -
d_gene: -
v_gene: TRBV2

CDR3nt: TGCGCCAGCAGCCCCGGGACTGTTCGAGAGACCCAGTACTTC
CDR3aa: CASSPGTVRETQYF
j_gene: TRBJ2-5
abundance: -
d_gene: -
v_gene: TRBV5-1

CDR3nt: TGTGCCAGCAGCTTTTTTGCGGGAGGGCCGAACTACGAGCAGTACTTC
CDR3aa: CASSFFAGGPNYEQYF
j_gene: TRBJ2-7
abundance: few
d_gene: TRBD2
v_gene: TRBV11-2

CDR3nt: TGCGCCAGCAGCTTGGGGGCGGACAGGCAGTTCGGCTACACCTTC
CDR3aa: CASSLGADRQFGYTF
j_gene: TRBJ1-2
abundance: once
d_gene: TRBD1
v_gene: TRBV5-1

CDR3nt: TGCAGCGTTGTGGCCAGTTCCGAGACCCAGTACTTC
CDR3aa: CSVVASSETQYF
j_gene: TRBJ2-5
abundance: once
d_gene: -
v_gene: TRBV29-1

CDR3nt: TGCAGCGTTGAACCGCAGGACACAGATACGCAGTATTTT
CDR3aa: CSVEPQDTDTQYF
j_gene: TRBJ2-3
abundance: -
d_gene: -
v_gene: TRBV29-1

CDR3nt: TGCGCCAGCAGTTATAGACCGGGACTAGGCTACGAGCAGTACTTC
CDR3aa: CASSYRPGLGYEQYF
j_gene: TRBJ2-7
abundance: -
d_gene: TRBD2
v_gene: TRBV5-1

CDR3nt: TGTGCCTGGCGGACTTTAGAAGCTTTCTTT
CDR3aa: CAWRTLEAFF
j_gene: TRBJ1-1
abundance: -
d_gene: -
v_gene: TRBV30

CDR3nt: TGTGCCAGCAGACGTGGACAGGGAGGAAATGGCTACACCTTC
CDR3aa: CASRRGQGGNGYTF
j_gene: TRBJ1-2
abundance: -
d_gene: TRBD1
v_gene: TRBV3-1/TRBV3-2

CDR3nt: TGTGCCAGCTCACGTGTCCGGGACAGGGCCGTTTCACCCCTCCACTTT
CDR3aa: CASSRVRDRAVSPLHF
j_gene: TRBJ1-6
abundance: -
d_gene: TRBD1
v_gene: TRBV18

CDR3nt: TGTGCCAGTAGTGGGCCTGAAGCTTTCTTT
CDR3aa: CASSGPEAFF
j_gene: TRBJ1-1
abundance: -
d_gene: -
v_gene: TRBV19

CDR3nt: TGCGCCAGCAGCCAAGGGCACGGCAGGGACACTGAAGCTTTCTTT
CDR3aa: CASSQGHGRDTEAFF
j_gene: TRBJ1-1
abundance: -
d_gene: -
v_gene: TRBV4-1

CDR3nt: TGTGCCAGCAGTTTATTGGGGGCGGTGGGCACCGGGGAGCTGTTTTTT
CDR3aa: CASSLLGAVGTGELFF
j_gene: TRBJ2-2
abundance: few
d_gene: -
v_gene: TRBV27

CDR3nt: TGTGCCAGCAGCCTCGGGACATATGGCTACACCTTC
CDR3aa: CASSLGTYGYTF
j_gene: TRBJ1-2
abundance: once
d_gene: -
v_gene: TRBV7-9

CDR3nt: TGTGCCAGCAGCCAAGCCCGCGGGGGGAACAATGAGCAGTTCTTC
CDR3aa: CASSQARGGNNEQFF
j_gene: TRBJ2-1
abundance: -
d_gene: TRBD2
v_gene: TRBV14

CDR3nt: TGTGCCAGCAGCCATCAGGGGTATAGCAATCAGCCCCAGCATTTT
CDR3aa: CASSHQGYSNQPQHF
j_gene: TRBJ1-5
abundance: -
d_gene: -
v_gene: TRBV5-8

CDR3nt: TGTGCCAGCAGGGTTAGGGGCCTAGCGGGGGGCACAGATACGCAGTATTTT
CDR3aa: CASRVRGLAGGTDTQYF
j_gene: TRBJ2-3
abundance: -
d_gene: TRBD2
v_gene: TRBV2

CDR3nt: TGTGCCAGCAGTCCCCCGGACAGGGGCGACTATGGCTACACCTTC
CDR3aa: CASSPPDRGDYGYTF
j_gene: TRBJ1-2
abundance: -
d_gene: TRBD1
v_gene: TRBV6-6

CDR3nt: TGTGCCAGCAGCGCAAGCGGGAGCCCCGGGGAGCTGTTTTTT
CDR3aa: CASSASGSPGELFF
j_gene: TRBJ2-2
abundance: -
d_gene: TRBD2
v_gene: TRBV5-5

CDR3nt: TGCGCCAGCAGCTTGTTAACAGCGAACACTGAAGCTTTCTTT
CDR3aa: CASSLLTANTEAFF
j_gene: TRBJ1-1
abundance: -
d_gene: -
v_gene: TRBV5-1

CDR3nt: TGTGCCAGCTCACCCGTAAGGAGTCCGGGAGCTTTCTTT
CDR3aa: CASSPVRSPGAFF
j_gene: TRBJ1-1
abundance: -
d_gene: -
v_gene: TRBV18

CDR3nt: TGTGCCAGCAGATTTGGGACAGGGAACGGCTACACCTTC
CDR3aa: CASRFGTGNGYTF
j_gene: TRBJ1-2
abundance: -
d_gene: TRBD1
v_gene: TRBV5-4

CDR3nt: TGTGCCAGCAGCTTAGGGTCAGGGATTACTGAAGCTTTCTTT
CDR3aa: CASSLGSGITEAFF
j_gene: TRBJ1-1
abundance: -
d_gene: -
v_gene: TRBV7-2

CDR3nt: TGCAGCGTTGACAAGACAGGGGGCGGAACAGATACGCAGTATTTT
CDR3aa: CSVDKTGGGTDTQYF
j_gene: TRBJ2-3
abundance: -
d_gene: TRBD1
v_gene: TRBV29-1

CDR3nt: TGCAGCGTCGAAGCCGGGACAGGAGAGACCCAGTACTTC
CDR3aa: CSVEAGTGETQYF
j_gene: TRBJ2-5
abundance: -
d_gene: TRBD1
v_gene: TRBV29-1

CDR3nt: TGTGCCAGCAGTCTCGGGACAGGGGACGAGCAGTACTTC
CDR3aa: CASSLGTGDEQYF
j_gene: TRBJ2-7
abundance: once
d_gene: TRBD1
v_gene: TRBV27

CDR3nt: TGCGCCAGCAGCGCTTCCGACAGGGGGCAAGGTACTGAAGCTTTCTTT
CDR3aa: CASSASDRGQGTEAFF
j_gene: TRBJ1-1
abundance: -
d_gene: TRBD1
v_gene: TRBV5-1

CDR3nt: TGTGCCAGTAGTCCGAGTAGGGGGATTGAAGATGAGCAGTTCTTC
CDR3aa: CASSPSRGIEDEQFF
j_gene: TRBJ2-1
abundance: once
d_gene: -
v_gene: TRBV19

CDR3nt: TGTGCCAGCAGAGGACTAGCTGACACAGATACGCAGTATTTT
CDR3aa: CASRGLADTDTQYF
j_gene: TRBJ2-3
abundance: -
d_gene: TRBD2
v_gene: TRBV6-4

CDR3nt: TGTGCCAGCAGTCCAGGCAGGGGGCTATACGAGCAGTACTTC
CDR3aa: CASSPGRGLYEQYF
j_gene: TRBJ2-7
abundance: -
d_gene: TRBD1
v_gene: TRBV5-4

CDR3nt: TGTGCCAGCAGTTACAAGCGGGGGGTGAGAAACACCATATATTTT
CDR3aa: CASSYKRGVRNTIYF
j_gene: TRBJ1-3
abundance: once
d_gene: -
v_gene: TRBV6-5

CDR3nt: TGCACCAGCAGCCAATCTTGGCGGGGGGTGGCTGAAGCTTTCTTT
CDR3aa: CTSSQSWRGVAEAFF
j_gene: TRBJ1-1
abundance: -
d_gene: -
v_gene: TRBV1